One sample yielded the 25 T cell receptor beta chains listed below, sequenced in a study of T cell repertoires in cytomegalovirus infection. Each CDR3 protein is one row after TCRdb ran MiXCR on the reads. The table lists roughly 500,000 distinct CDR3 sequences, 16% of them singletons. Source material: CD8+ T cells from PBMCs. The receptor set was obtained from a human donor in good health (CMV status not recorded). Some clones in this sample may be carry-over from other donors' samples.

This clonotype was picked up many times. The genes are TRBV7-8 and TRBJ2-1; TRBD2 agrees at 8 bases. V dropped 1 base and J dropped 5; count of bases not matched to a gene: 13. The CDR3 loop spans 18 amino acids. Germline V gene lookup returns CDR1 SGHVS and CDR2 FQNEAQ. CDR3 amino acids: CASSLGRGRGGRNNEQFF. DNA of the CDR3: TGTGCCAGCAGCTTAGGCCGCGGCCGGGGGGGCCGTAACAATGAGCAGTTCTTC.

This clonotype was counted a few times. The rearrangement joins TRBV18 to TRBJ2-7, with 9 bases fitting TRBD2. Germline V CDR1 and CDR2: KGHSH, LQKENI. Trimming at V came to 0 bases and at J to 5 bases, leaving 8 bases not matched to a gene. The CDR3 length is 16 residues. Written as DNA, the CDR3 is TGTGCCAGCTCACCACCGGGTAGCGGGAGTAAAAACGAGCAGTACTTC. Protein product: CASSPPGSGSKNEQYF.

This clonotype was seen repeatedly, ten times or more. The V gene is TRBV27, the J gene TRBJ1-2; TRBD1 matches 7 bases. CDR1 is MNHEY, CDR2 SMNVEV, per germline (reference sequence). The CDR3 runs to 14 residues. V shed 3 bases, J shed 8 bases, and the junction held 9 bases outside the gene matches. Here the CDR3 reads CASSFRGGGEGYTF. DNA of the CDR3: TGTGCCAGCAGTTTCAGGGGAGGGGGCGAGGGCTACACCTTC.

There are a few counts of this clonotype. The chain uses TRBV4-1 and TRBJ2-7; either TRBD1 or TRBD2 may fit D (7 bases each). CDR1 MGHRA and CDR2 YSYEKL come from the germline V gene. V was trimmed by 5 bases and J by 2 bases, leaving 16 bases between them. CDR3 length: 15 amino acids. CDR3 sequence (DNA): TGCGCCAGCAGCGACCGCAGGGGGGGAACCTACGAGCAGTACTTC. It codes for CASSDRRGGTYEQYF.

Points on this clonotype: A much larger clonotype is one base distant, so this may be a read error. V usage is TRBV7-6 and J usage is TRBJ2-5; D gene unclear. V was cut by 1 base and J by 3 bases, with 9 bases left in between. The CDR3 sequence is 14 residues long. CDR1 is SGHVS and CDR2 is FNYEAQ in the germline V gene. The CDR3: CASSLDPEEETQYF. In nucleotides, the CDR3 is TGTGCCAGCAGCTTAGATCCCGAGGAAGAGACCCAGTACTTC.

This chain uses TRBV27 with TRBJ1-5; tentatively, D is TRBD1 (5 bases). V shed 6 bases and J shed 2 bases, with 11 bases lying between them. The CDR3 consists of 14 residues. Germline CDR1 reads MNHEY; CDR2 reads SMNVEV (reference sequence). CDR3 DNA: TGTGCCAGCAGGTATTCGGGGGGCAATCAGCCCCAGCATTTT. This encodes CASRYSGGNQPQHF.

This clonotype was seen many times. This chain joins TRBV7-9 and TRBJ2-5; D is tentatively TRBD1 or TRBD2 (6 bases each). Trimming left V 5 bases short and J 5 bases short, with 18 bases between. Germline assignment: CDR1 SEHNR and CDR2 FQNEAQ (reference sequence). The CDR3 runs to 15 residues. CDR3 DNA sequence: TGTGCCAGCAGCCTGGGGGGACACACCACCGAGACCCAGTACTTC. Translating gives CASSLGGHTTETQYF.

In its sample, this clonotype was seen many times. The chain recombines TRBV28 with TRBJ2-1; the match to TRBD1 covers 8 bases. Germline CDR1 and CDR2: MDHEN and SYDVKM. The CDR3 contains 13 residues. The J segment lost 8 bases and the V segment lost 5 bases, leaving 5 bases of the junction unmatched. CDR3 in amino acids: CASSGQGLDEQFF. In nucleotides, the CDR3 is TGTGCCAGCAGTGGACAGGGTCTCGATGAGCAGTTCTTC.

Remarks on this clonotype: At one end, the junction sequence differs from germline, possibly due to a read error. The chain carries TRBV6-5 and TRBJ1-6; no reliable D call. Germline CDR1 MNHEY, CDR2 SVGAGI. This CDR3 has 17 residues. The CDR3 reads CARSYYRPATKNSPLHF. The CDR3 DNA reads TGTGCCAGAAGTTACTACCGCCCCGCCACAAAAAATTCACCCCTCCACTTT.

This clonotype was observed a few times. V gene TRBV27 combines with J gene TRBJ2-7; D perhaps matches TRBD1 (6 bases). Germline V gene lookup returns CDR1 MNHEY and CDR2 SMNVEV (reference sequence). The V end lost 3 bases, the J end lost 6 bases, and 15 bases lay between the germline ends. The CDR3 is 14 residues long. The CDR3 nucleotides read TGTGCCAGCAGTTTTAATGAACAGGGTAGCGAGCAGTACTTC. Encoded protein: CASSFNEQGSEQYF.

This clonotype has a handful of counts. This chain connects TRBV4-1 to TRBJ2-7, with D possibly matching TRBD1 (6 bases). The CDR3 spans 14 residues. The germline V gene encodes CDR1 MGHRA and CDR2 YSYEKL. V gave up 2 bases and J gave up 2 bases, with 10 bases separating them. The CDR3 sequence: CASSQRDTTYEQYF. The CDR3 DNA reads as TGCGCCAGCAGCCAAAGGGACACCACCTACGAGCAGTACTTC.

The genes are TRBV20-1 and TRBJ2-7; 11 bases agree with TRBD2. The ends lost 5 bases at V and 3 bases at J; junction bases unmatched: 3. The CDR3 spans 13 residues. In germline, CDR1 is DFQATT, CDR2 SNEGSKA (reference sequence). This CDR3 reads CSALTSGNYEQYF. The DNA for the CDR3 is TGCAGTGCTTTGACTAGCGGGAACTACGAGCAGTACTTC.

This clonotype occurred many times. The chain recombines TRBV7-6 with TRBJ2-3; 7 bases are shared with TRBD1. This CDR3 is 14 amino acids long. V shed 4 bases, J shed 4 bases, and the junction held 5 bases outside the gene matches. Germline CDR1 and CDR2: SGHVS and FNYEAQ. CDR3 nucleotides: TGTGCCAGCAGCTACCGCACAGGGGCAGATACGCAGTATTTT. As protein: CASSYRTGADTQYF.

Worth noting for this clonotype: This may arise from a read error, as a much more abundant clone is one base away. This chain links TRBV28 with TRBJ2-1; TRBD2 might be the D (6 bases). The germline gives CDR1 MDHEN, CDR2 SYDVKM. V lost 7 bases to trimming and J lost 3 bases, with 13 bases between them. The CDR3 consists of 14 residues. The CDR3 loop reads CASIRTIDYNEQFF. Written as DNA, the CDR3 is TGTGCCAGCATCCGGACTATCGACTACAATGAGCAGTTCTTC.

This clonotype was observed many times. This chain uses TRBV11-2 with TRBJ2-5; D tentatively fits TRBD1 or TRBD2 (5 bases each). Trimming pared 1 base from V and 5 bases from J, leaving 11 bases between. This CDR3 spans 14 amino acids. CDR1 SGHAT and CDR2 FQNNGV come from the germline V gene. The CDR3 loop reads CASSLAGRGETQYF. The CDR3 DNA sequence: TGTGCCAGCAGCTTAGCGGGGCGAGGGGAGACCCAGTACTTC. The variable domain in full, completed from reference TRBV11-2 and TRBJ2-5, reads EAGVAQSPRYKIIEKRQSVAFWCNPISGHATLYWYQQILGQGPKLLIQFQNNGVVDDSQLPKDRFSAERLKGVDSTLKIQPAKLEDSAVYLCASSLAGRGETQYFGPGTRLLVL.

This clonotype was seen more than once but under ten times. The genes are TRBV11-2 and TRBJ1-1; D is perhaps TRBD1 (6 bases). The CDR3 loop spans 16 amino acids. From germline, CDR1 is SGHAT and CDR2 FQNNGV. Trimming removed 2 bases from V and 2 bases from J, with 15 bases in between. This chain's CDR3 is CASSLSTGLLNTEAFF. CDR3 coding DNA: TGTGCCAGCAGCTTAAGCACAGGGTTACTAAACACTGAAGCTTTCTTT.

In this sample, this clonotype turned up many times. This chain connects TRBV7-8 to TRBJ1-1, with D possibly matching TRBD1 (6 bases). Trimming took off 5 bases at V and 3 bases at J, with 10 bases between the two ends. Germline V gives CDR1 SGHVS, CDR2 FQNEAQ. The CDR3 extends over 13 amino acids. CDR3: CASSRQDYTEAFF. In DNA, the CDR3 is TGTGCCAGCAGCCGACAGGACTACACTGAAGCTTTCTTT.

This clonotype has a count of ten or more. This rearrangement joins TRBV27 to TRBJ1-1; weak D call: TRBD1 (5 bases). The CDR3 length is 14 residues. The germline CDR1 and CDR2 sequences are MNHEY and SMNVEV (reference sequence). V lost 6 bases and J 5 bases, leaving 16 bases between the germline ends. The CDR3 sequence: CASSNGHGQTEAFF. Here the CDR3 DNA reads TGTGCCAGCAGCAACGGACACGGCCAAACTGAAGCTTTCTTT.

CDR3 in DNA: TGCAGTGCTAGAGACCCCGCTAGCGGGAGAGAGACCCAGTACTTC. Its translation: CSARDPASGRETQYF. This chain uses TRBV20-1 with TRBJ2-5; TRBD2 aligns across 10 bases. Germline V gene data show CDR1 as DFQATT and CDR2 as SNEGSKA (reference sequence). Trimming cost V 0 bases and J 4 bases; bases outside gene matches: 5. The CDR3 contains 15 residues.

This clonotype was counted many times. V gene TRBV12-3 or TRBV12-4 combines with J gene TRBJ1-1, with a possible D match to TRBD1 (5 bases). The CDR3 extends over 13 amino acids. V shed 6 bases and J shed 3 bases, with 11 bases lying between them. CDR3 amino acids: CASSFGGDTEAFF. As DNA, the CDR3 is TGTGCCAGCAGCTTCGGGGGTGACACTGAAGCTTTCTTT.

The table lists this clonotype with many counts. This chain links TRBV6-1 with TRBJ1-3, with D perhaps TRBD1 (5 bases). V lost 1 base, J lost 0 bases, and 10 bases lay in between. The CDR3 spans 16 residues. Germline V lookup: CDR1 MNHNS, CDR2 SASEGT. CDR3 in amino acids: CASSEGGEGSGNTIYF. The CDR3 DNA reads as TGTGCCAGCAGTGAAGGGGGGGAAGGCTCTGGAAACACCATATATTTT.

This clonotype was seen a handful of times. This chain joins TRBV11-2 and TRBJ2-1; the match to TRBD1 covers 8 bases. The V gene's germline CDR1 is SGHAT and CDR2 FQNNGV. This CDR3 is 18 amino acids long. Unmatched junction bases numbered 9, after V lost 2 bases and J lost 0 bases. The DNA of the CDR3 is TGTGCCAGCAGCTTAAGCTACAGGGGGATCAGCTCCTACAATGAGCAGTTCTTC. Amino acids: CASSLSYRGISSYNEQFF.

This clonotype was detected ten times or more. The rearrangement links TRBV10-2 to TRBJ1-2, with 8 nucleotides matching TRBD1. Germline V gene sequence: CDR1 WSHSY, CDR2 SAAADI. V lost 3 bases and J lost 5; bases outside the gene matches: 8. The CDR3 consists of 15 residues. The CDR3 DNA sequence: TGCGCCAGCAGTGAAGGAGGGACAGGATGGTATGGCTACACCTTC. Protein product: CASSEGGTGWYGYTF.

The chain carries TRBV9 and TRBJ2-1; the match to TRBD2 covers 7 bases. The CDR3 is 13 residues long. Trimming cost V 4 bases and J 5 bases; bases outside gene matches: 3. Germline V lookup: CDR1 SGDLS, CDR2 YYNGEE. The CDR3 spells CASSLADDNEQFF. In nucleotides, the CDR3 is TGTGCCAGCAGCCTAGCGGACGACAATGAGCAGTTCTTC. Full variable domain (missing parts from reference TRBV9 and TRBJ2-1): DSGVTQTPKHLITATGQRVTLRCSPRSGDLSVYWYQQSLDQGLQFLIQYYNGEERAKGNILERFSAQQFPDLHSELNLSSLELGDSALYFCASSLADDNEQFFGPGTRLTVL.

Comments on this clonotype: Just one base apart from a much larger clone, this may be a read error. This chain connects TRBV7-3 to TRBJ2-7; D is undetermined. The CDR3 contains 15 residues. Trimming removed 2 bases at V and 3 bases at J, with 14 bases between. Germline V gives CDR1 SGHTA, CDR2 FQGTGA. CDR3 protein: CASSLGAGMNYEQYF. As DNA, the CDR3 is TGTGCCAGCAGCTTAGGTGCAGGTATGAACTACGAGCAGTACTTC.